The entry that follows covers one T cell receptor beta chain sequence. Its cognate antigen is unknown. The sample belongs to a study of CD8 T cells in Susac syndrome. Turning to the study itself: Clinically active disease was present in about six of the sequenced Susac syndrome patients. Eight of these patients were in remission.

General study points: CD8+ clones in Susac expanded most in TEMRA cells and active patients.

A quantity of roughly 0.5 to 1 ug RNA underwent reverse transcription using random hexamers. Amplification of TCR beta CDR3 spanned 54 Vbeta and 13 Jbeta via immunoSEQ multiplex PCR. TCRdb analysed the immunoSEQ multiplex PCR reads with MiXCR anew, one entry per CDR3 protein. The data contain roughly 100,000 distinct CDR3 sequences, approximately 94% of them seen just once; the ten biggest clones take up about 0.41%. The sequenced material came from CD8+ T cells from PBMCs. This TCR derives from a human donor with Susac syndrome.

The CDR3 loop reads CASSFGVQRPYNEQFF. CDR3 coding DNA: TGTGCCAGCAGCTTTGGCGTCCAAAGGCCCTACAATGAGCAGTTCTTC. The chain is built from TRBV7-9 and TRBJ2-1; no clear D. V was trimmed by 3 bases and J by 2 bases, leaving 14 bases between them. Germline V CDR1 and CDR2: SEHNR, FQNEAQ (reference sequence). CDR3 length equals 16 residues.